Following are 31 T cell receptor beta chains from one sample sequenced in a study of blood T cell repertoires in COVID-19. Clones were read by immunoSEQ multiplex PCR, and TCRdb kept only the in-frame ones, dropping some. Among approximately 240,000 clones listed, over 80% were seen once. The specimen sequenced was peripheral blood. The origin of the receptors is a woman in her 30s with COVID-19, enrolled during active disease.

The chain has TRBV11-2 and TRBJ2-4, with 7 nucleotides matching TRBD1. CDR3 size: 15 residues. V lost 1 base and J lost 4; bases outside the gene matches: 4. CDR1 SGHAT and CDR2 FQNNGV come from the germline V gene. The CDR3 sequence: CASSLVWTGKNIQYF. CDR3 nucleotides: TGTGCCAGCAGCTTAGTATGGACAGGAAAAAACATTCAGTACTTC.

The gene calls are TRBV5-1 and TRBJ2-1, with TRBD2 matching 15 bases. Germline V CDR1 and CDR2: SGHRS, YFSETQ. This CDR3 has 16 residues. V lost 4 bases and J lost 8; bases outside the gene matches: 7. In nucleotides, the CDR3 is TGCGCCAGCAGCCCGGGGACTAGCGGGAGGATCTATGAGCAGTTCTTC. As protein: CASSPGTSGRIYEQFF.

V and J are TRBV27 and TRBJ1-2; 7 bases match TRBD1. The CDR3 loop spans 13 amino acids. The J segment lost 8 bases and the V segment lost 0 bases, leaving 3 bases of the junction unmatched. From germline, CDR1 is MNHEY and CDR2 SMNVEV (reference sequence). CDR3 coding DNA: TGTGCCAGCAGTTTATCCGACAGGGACGGCTACACCTTC. Translation gives CASSLSDRDGYTF.

This chain links TRBV6-2 or TRBV6-3 with TRBJ2-2; 8 nucleotides match TRBD2. The CDR3 has 17 residues. The V gene end was trimmed by 2 bases and the J gene end by 4 bases; junction bases not matched to a gene: 9. The germline V gene has CDR1 MNHEY and CDR2 SVGEGT. CDR3 coding DNA: TGTGCCAGCAGTTACCCGGGAGTAGCGGGATCCACCGGGGAGCTGTTTTTT. Protein: CASSYPGVAGSTGELFF.

This clone was observed once. The chain is built from TRBV15 and TRBJ2-4, with 7 bases that match TRBD2. The CDR3 has 16 amino acids. Per the germline V gene, CDR1 is LNHNV and CDR2 is YYDKDF (reference sequence). V was pared by 4 bases and J by 0 bases, with 6 bases of the junction left unmatched. CDR3 in amino acids: CATSTRTSVAKNIQYF. The CDR3 region has the DNA TGTGCCACCAGCACTAGAACTAGCGTAGCCAAAAACATTCAGTACTTC.

The chain is built from TRBV28 and TRBJ1-1; 9 nucleotides agree with TRBD1. The CDR3 length is 14 residues. CDR1 MDHEN and CDR2 SYDVKM come from the germline V gene. V was pared by 6 bases and J by 9 bases, with 11 bases of the junction left unmatched. The CDR3 loop reads CASSPGGTGIQAFF. Written as DNA, the CDR3 is TGTGCCAGCAGCCCCGGAGGGACAGGGATTCAAGCTTTCTTT.

The V and J genes are TRBV18 and TRBJ1-3; 7 nucleotides align to TRBD1. The V and J ends lost 3 bases and 4 bases, in that order; junction bases with no gene match: 6. Germline V CDR1 and CDR2: KGHSH, LQKENI. The CDR3 extends over 15 amino acids. The CDR3 reads CASSPIQGLGNTIYF. As DNA, the CDR3 is TGTGCCAGCTCACCTATACAGGGGCTCGGAAACACCATATATTTT.

The gene calls are TRBV18 and TRBJ1-2, with 8 nucleotides matching TRBD1. With 3 bases clipped from V and 8 bases from J, the junction kept 8 bases outside the gene matches. This CDR3 spans 14 amino acids. CDR1 and CDR2 from the germline V gene are KGHSH and LQKENI. The CDR3 spells CASSPLDRANGYTF. The CDR3 bases are TGTGCCAGCTCACCGTTGGACAGGGCGAACGGCTACACCTTC.

The table lists this clone with a count of one. The V gene is TRBV7-2, the J gene TRBJ2-7; no clear D gene. Per the germline V gene, CDR1 is SGHTA and CDR2 is FQGNSA. The ends were cut back, 5 bases at V and 4 bases at J, with 9 bases in the middle. The CDR3 runs 12 residues. The CDR3 DNA sequence: TGTGCCAGCAGCCCCTCCTTTTACGAGCAGTACTTC. Its protein is CASSPSFYEQYF.

The chain uses TRBV7-3 and TRBJ2-1, with 7 bases identical to TRBD1. Germline CDR1 reads SGHTA; CDR2 reads FQGTGA. J lost 13 bases, V lost 5 bases, and 5 bases had no gene match. This CDR3 is built from 11 residues. CDR3 DNA sequence: TGTGCCAGCAGCCTTGGACAGGCACAGTTCTTC. This gives the protein CASSLGQAQFF.

The chain uses TRBV19 and TRBJ1-2, with D possibly matching TRBD1 (5 bases). The CDR3 totals 13 residues. V gave up 5 bases and J gave up 2 bases, with 9 bases separating them. Germline loops: CDR1 LNHDA, CDR2 SQIVND (reference sequence). The CDR3 DNA reads as TGTGCCAGTAGTCCGGGACTGAACTATGGCTACACCTTC. It codes for CASSPGLNYGYTF.

V gene TRBV28 combines with J gene TRBJ2-1; 9 bases are a match to TRBD2. Germline trimming cut 6 bases from V and 0 bases from J; bases unmatched to any gene: 6. The CDR3 is made up of 16 amino acids. CDR1 is MDHEN, CDR2 SYDVKM, per germline. The CDR3 coding sequence is TGTGCCAGCAGGAAAGCGGGAGGCAGCTCCTACAATGAGCAGTTCTTC. It is translated as CASRKAGGSSYNEQFF.

This clone came up a few times. This chain connects TRBV11-2 to TRBJ1-3; no reliable D call. The germline V and J ends were trimmed by 5 bases and 11 bases, with 13 bases remaining between them. The germline V gene has CDR1 SGHAT and CDR2 FQNNGV. The CDR3 runs to 12 residues. In DNA, the CDR3 is TGTGCCAGCAGCGCGCGCGAGAAACCCATATATTTT. Translating it yields CASSAREKPIYF.

The gene calls are TRBV6-1 and TRBJ2-5, with 12 nucleotides matching TRBD2. J was trimmed by 7 bases and V by 3 bases; bases with no gene match: 6. The CDR3 has 15 residues. Germline V gene lookup returns CDR1 MNHNS and CDR2 SASEGT. Here the CDR3 DNA reads TGTGCCAGCAGTGAGACTAGCGGGAGTGTAAGGACCCAGTACTTC. It yields the protein CASSETSGSVRTQYF.

V usage is TRBV3-1 (or the pseudogene TRBV3-2) and J usage is TRBJ2-1, with a possible D match to TRBD1 (6 bases). Trimming removed 0 bases from V and 0 bases from J, with 15 bases in between. The CDR3 is 18 residues long. Germline V CDR1 and CDR2: LGHDT, YNNKEL (reference sequence). DNA of the CDR3: TGTGCCAGCAGCCAAGAAGGGGAAACAGGGCGCTCCTACAATGAGCAGTTCTTC. Its protein is CASSQEGETGRSYNEQFF.

The chain links TRBV19 to TRBJ1-1; D ambiguous. CDR1 LNHDA and CDR2 SQIVND come from the germline V gene (reference sequence). Trimming stripped 6 bases from V and 1 base from J, with 9 bases between. This CDR3 comprises 13 residues. DNA of the CDR3: TGTGCCAGTAGGACGGGTTGGAACACTGAAGCTTTCTTT. This encodes CASRTGWNTEAFF.

The chain couples TRBV10-1 to TRBJ2-2; 14 nucleotides line up with TRBD2. V was clipped by 2 bases and J by 7 bases; unmatched bases: 12. CDR3 length: 19 residues. Germline CDR1 and CDR2: WNHNN and SYGVQD (reference sequence). CDR3 in amino acids: CASSERPGGTSGSIGELFF. The CDR3 DNA sequence: TGCGCCAGCAGTGAGCGGCCCGGGGGGACTAGCGGGAGTATCGGGGAGCTGTTTTTT.

J is TRBJ2-7 and V is TRBV7-2; TRBD1 might be the D (6 bases). Trimming took off 5 bases at V and 13 bases at J, with 18 bases between the two ends. Germline CDR1 and CDR2: SGHTA and FQGNSA. There are 12 residues in the CDR3. Here the CDR3 reads CASSRDHRVYYF. Written as DNA, the CDR3 is TGTGCCAGCAGCCGAGACCACAGGGTTTACTACTTC. Complete variable domain (other parts from reference TRBV7-2 and TRBJ2-7): GAGVSQSPSNKVTEKGKDVELRCDPISGHTALYWYRQSLGQGLEFLIYFQGNSAPDKSGLPSDRFSAERTGGSVSTLTIQRTQQEDSAVYLCASSRDHRVYYFGPGTRLTVT.

V is TRBV10-2 and J is TRBJ2-7; D is undetermined. The CDR3 length is 13 residues. Germline V CDR1 and CDR2: WSHSY, SAAADI. Trimming pared 3 bases from V and 6 bases from J, leaving 12 bases between. CDR3 loop: CASSETVPGEQYF. The CDR3 coding sequence is TGCGCCAGCAGTGAAACGGTCCCGGGCGAGCAGTACTTC.

This chain uses TRBV5-6 with TRBJ1-3; possible D gene TRBD1, 5 bases. The V gene lost 0 bases and the J gene lost 0 bases, with 13 bases spanning the gap. Germline V gives CDR1 SGHDT, CDR2 YYEEEE. The CDR3 runs 17 residues. CDR3 residues: CASSLAGDRSSGNTIYF. The DNA for the CDR3 is TGTGCCAGCAGCTTGGCCGGTGACAGAAGCTCTGGAAACACCATATATTTT.

V is TRBV6-5 and J is TRBJ2-2; D is perhaps TRBD1 (6 bases). This CDR3 has 15 amino acids. Between the trimmed V and J ends, which lost 7 bases and 5 bases, there was a span of 17 bases. Germline lookup yields CDR1 MNHEY and CDR2 SVGAGI. The CDR3 loop is CASIKRLTGTGELFF. DNA of the CDR3: TGTGCCAGCATTAAACGCCTCACAGGGACCGGGGAGCTGTTTTTT.

The CDR3 DNA sequence: TGTGCCAGCAGCCCGAGGACAGAAAAGAGGAACACTGAAGCTTTCTTT. The encoded protein is CASSPRTEKRNTEAFF. J is TRBJ1-1 and V is TRBV3-1 (or the pseudogene TRBV3-2), with a weak D call TRBD1 (6 bases). The CDR3 spans 16 residues. CDR1 LGHDT and CDR2 YNNKEL come from the germline V gene (reference sequence). V was shortened by 4 bases and J by 1 base, with 16 bases between the two germline ends.

The CDR3 coding sequence is TGTGCCAGCAGTTCACAGGGTGCGAGCACAGATACGCAGTATTTT. This encodes CASSSQGASTDTQYF. V usage is TRBV7-2 and J usage is TRBJ2-3, with D possibly being TRBD1 (6 bases). V lost 6 bases and J 0 bases, leaving 13 bases between the germline ends. This CDR3 comprises 15 residues. CDR1 and CDR2 (germline): SGHTA, FQGNSA. The complete variable domain, with remaining parts taken from reference TRBV7-2 and TRBJ2-3, reads GAGVSQSPSNKVTEKGKDVELRCDPISGHTALYWYRQSLGQGLEFLIYFQGNSAPDKSGLPSDRFSAERTGGSVSTLTIQRTQQEDSAVYLCASSSQGASTDTQYFGPGTRLTVL.

V gene TRBV9 combines with J gene TRBJ2-1; 7 bases map to TRBD1. The length of the CDR3 is 14 residues. J lost 12 bases, V lost 0 bases, and 9 bases had no gene match. The germline V gene has CDR1 SGDLS and CDR2 YYNGEE. In DNA, the CDR3 is TGTGCCAGCAGCGTAGACGACAGGGCCCCTACGCAGTTCTTC. Translated, it gives CASSVDDRAPTQFF.

V and J are TRBV4-2 and TRBJ2-2; D is undetermined. The CDR3 contains 17 residues. V was cut by 0 bases and J by 4 bases, with 15 bases left in between. Germline values: CDR1 LGHNA, CDR2 YNFKEQ. The CDR3 bases are TGTGCCAGCAGCCAAGATCACGCTCTAGTCAGCACCGGGGAGCTGTTTTTT. Encoded protein: CASSQDHALVSTGELFF.

This clone came up a few times. The chain employs TRBV5-8 and TRBJ2-1; 7 bases map to TRBD1. CDR1 and CDR2 from the germline V gene are SGHTS and YDEGEE. The V gene end was trimmed by 4 bases and the J gene end by 3 bases; junction bases not matched to a gene: 7. The CDR3 is 15 residues long. The CDR3 reads CASSLTGADYNEQFF. The CDR3 bases are TGTGCCAGCAGCCTTACAGGGGCAGACTACAATGAGCAGTTCTTC.

The chain uses TRBV7-9 and TRBJ2-3; no firm D call. Between the trimmed V and J ends, which lost 4 bases and 5 bases, there was a span of 10 bases. The CDR3 is made up of 13 amino acids. The V gene's germline CDR1 is SEHNR and CDR2 FQNEAQ (reference sequence). The CDR3 is CASSYQSGDTQYF. CDR3 DNA: TGTGCCAGCAGCTATCAATCCGGAGATACGCAGTATTTT.

V and J are TRBV28 and TRBJ2-7; tentatively, D is TRBD2 (6 bases). The CDR3 is made up of 15 amino acids. V was trimmed by 3 bases and J by 4 bases, leaving 16 bases between them. CDR1 MDHEN and CDR2 SYDVKM come from the germline V gene. The CDR3 loop is CASSLGGTPAYEQYF. The CDR3 nucleotides are TGTGCCAGCAGTTTGGGGGGTACACCAGCTTACGAGCAGTACTTC.

In this sample, this clone turned up a few times. The V gene is TRBV5-4, the J gene TRBJ2-5; possible D gene TRBD2, 5 bases. The V gene lost 0 bases and the J gene lost 4 bases, with 7 bases spanning the gap. Germline CDR1 SGHNT, CDR2 YYREEE (reference sequence). CDR3 size: 13 residues. The CDR3 DNA reads as TGTGCCAGCAGCTTGGAAGGGAGAGAGACCCAGTACTTC. It translates to CASSLEGRETQYF.

This clone was detected a few times. The rearrangement links TRBV7-2 to TRBJ1-6, with 9 bases matching TRBD1. The J segment lost 9 bases and the V segment lost 4 bases, leaving 7 bases of the junction unmatched. The CDR3 totals 15 residues. Germline V gene sequence: CDR1 SGHTA, CDR2 FQGNSA. CDR3 nucleotides: TGTGCCAGCAGCTACAGACAGGGGGATAGTTCACCCCTCCACTTT. Protein sequence: CASSYRQGDSSPLHF.

V usage is TRBV19 and J usage is TRBJ2-2, with TRBD2 matching over 8 bases. The CDR3 is made up of 15 amino acids. The ends lost 3 bases at V and 1 base at J; junction bases unmatched: 1. In germline, CDR1 is LNHDA, CDR2 SQIVND (reference sequence). In nucleotides, the CDR3 is TGTGCCAGTAGTATGGGGACTAGGAACACCGGGGAGCTGTTTTTT. Its translation: CASSMGTRNTGELFF.